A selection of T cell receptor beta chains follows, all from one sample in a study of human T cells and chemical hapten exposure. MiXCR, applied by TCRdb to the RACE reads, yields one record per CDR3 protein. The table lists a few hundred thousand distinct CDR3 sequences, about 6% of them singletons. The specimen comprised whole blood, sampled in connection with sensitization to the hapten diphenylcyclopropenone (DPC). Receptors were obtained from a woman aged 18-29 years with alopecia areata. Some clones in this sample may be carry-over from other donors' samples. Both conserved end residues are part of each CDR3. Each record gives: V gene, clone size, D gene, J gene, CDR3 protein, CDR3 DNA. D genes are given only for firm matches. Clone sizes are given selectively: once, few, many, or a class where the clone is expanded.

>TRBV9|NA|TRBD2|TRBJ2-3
CASSPILAAPSTDTQYF
TGTGCCAGCAGCCCCATACTAGCGGCGCCTAGCACAGATACGCAGTATTTT
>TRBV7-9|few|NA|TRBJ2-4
CASSDLAKNIQYF
TGTGCCAGCAGCGATCTAGCCAAAAACATTCAGTACTTC
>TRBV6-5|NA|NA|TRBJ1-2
CASSQEGYGYGYTF
TGTGCCAGCAGCCAGGAGGGGTACGGCTATGGCTACACCTTC
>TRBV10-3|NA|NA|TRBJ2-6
CAISENLGQPGANVLTF
TGTGCCATCAGTGAGAATCTTGGGCAGCCTGGGGCCAACGTCCTGACTTTC
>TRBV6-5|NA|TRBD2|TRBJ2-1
CASSYSGGASVREQFF
TGTGCCAGCAGTTACAGCGGGGGGGCCTCGGTACGAGAGCAGTTCTTC
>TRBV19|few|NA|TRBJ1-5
CASSIILGGQPQHF
TGTGCCAGTAGTATAATCCTCGGTGGACAGCCCCAGCATTTT
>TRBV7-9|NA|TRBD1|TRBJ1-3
CATPTTGSYSGNTIYF
TGTGCCACCCCTACGACAGGGTCGTACTCTGGAAACACCATATATTTT
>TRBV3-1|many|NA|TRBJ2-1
CASSQVSGRGRYNEQFF
TGTGCCAGCAGCCAAGTTTCGGGGCGGGGTAGATACAATGAGCAGTTCTTC
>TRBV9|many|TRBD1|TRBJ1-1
CASSTQRQGSEAFF
TGTGCCAGCAGCACTCAACGACAGGGCTCTGAAGCTTTCTTT
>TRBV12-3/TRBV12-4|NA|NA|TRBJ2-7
CASSSTYRSYYEQYF
TGTGCCAGCAGTTCAACTTACAGGAGTTACTACGAGCAGTACTTC
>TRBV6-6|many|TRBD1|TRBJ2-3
CASSSKQGHTQYF
TGTGCCAGCAGCTCTAAACAGGGGCATACGCAGTATTTT
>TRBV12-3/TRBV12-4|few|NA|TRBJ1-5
CASRSSGGGQPQHF
TGTGCCAGCAGGTCTTCGGGGGGCGGTCAGCCCCAGCATTTT
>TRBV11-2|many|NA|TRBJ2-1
CASSLRRGQHYNEQFF
TGTGCCAGCAGCTTACGAAGAGGACAGCACTACAATGAGCAGTTCTTC
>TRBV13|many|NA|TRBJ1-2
CASSPSDRGYGGYTF
TGTGCCAGCAGCCCGTCTGATCGGGGGTACGGTGGCTACACCTTC
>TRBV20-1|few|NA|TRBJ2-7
CSAPPGQAFSYEQYF
TGCAGTGCCCCCCCCGGGCAGGCTTTCTCCTACGAGCAGTACTTC
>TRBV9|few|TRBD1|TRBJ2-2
CASSWTGGWDTGELFF
TGTGCCAGCAGCTGGACAGGGGGCTGGGACACCGGGGAGCTGTTTTTT
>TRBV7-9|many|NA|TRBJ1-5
CASSFERSNQPQHF
TGTGCCAGCAGCTTCGAGAGAAGCAATCAGCCCCAGCATTTT
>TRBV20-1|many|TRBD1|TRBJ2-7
CSARAPGQGAYEQYF
TGCAGTGCTAGAGCCCCCGGACAGGGGGCCTACGAGCAGTACTTC
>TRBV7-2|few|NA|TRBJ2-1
CASSLGRNNEQFF
TGTGCCAGCAGCTTGGGGCGGAACAATGAGCAGTTCTTC
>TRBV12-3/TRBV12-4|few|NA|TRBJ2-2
CASIWGDTGELFF
TGTGCCAGCATCTGGGGAGACACCGGGGAGCTGTTTTTT
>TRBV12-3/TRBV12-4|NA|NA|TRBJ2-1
CASSLGLNEQFF
TGTGCCAGCAGTTTGGGTCTCAATGAGCAGTTCTTC
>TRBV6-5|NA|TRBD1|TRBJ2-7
CASSYSINRDSLCEQYF
TGTGCCAGCAGTTACTCCATTAACCGGGACAGCCTTTGCGAGCAGTACTTC
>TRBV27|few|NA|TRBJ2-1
CASTHRPGEQFF
TGTGCCAGCACCCACCGACCTGGCGAGCAGTTCTTC
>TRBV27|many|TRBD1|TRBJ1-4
CASSKQGSNEKLFF
TGTGCCAGCAGCAAACAGGGGTCTAATGAAAAACTGTTTTTT
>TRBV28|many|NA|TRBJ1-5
CASWVGYTQPQHF
TGTGCCAGCTGGGTTGGGTACACTCAGCCCCAGCATTTT
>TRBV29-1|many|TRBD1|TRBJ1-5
CSAGTGDSNQPQHF
TGCAGCGCGGGGACAGGGGATAGCAATCAGCCCCAGCATTTT
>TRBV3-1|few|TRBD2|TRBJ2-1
CASSLGSGAYNEQFF
TGTGCCAGCAGCCTGGGGAGCGGGGCCTACAATGAGCAGTTCTTC
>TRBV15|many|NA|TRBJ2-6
CATSRDVRLTGANVLTF
TGTGCCACCAGCAGAGATGTTCGGCTAACAGGGGCCAACGTCCTGACTTTC
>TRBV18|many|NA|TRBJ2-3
CASSPSPSGTNTDTQYF
TGTGCCAGCTCACCCTCCCCGAGCGGGACAAACACAGATACGCAGTATTTT
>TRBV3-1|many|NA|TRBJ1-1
CASGWGMNTEAFF
TGTGCCAGCGGGTGGGGGATGAACACTGAAGCTTTCTTT
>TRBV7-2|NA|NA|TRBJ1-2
CASSRDTTYGYTF
TGTGCCAGCAGTAGGGACACCACCTATGGCTACACCTTC
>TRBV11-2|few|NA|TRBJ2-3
CASRDRSDTQYF
TGTGCCAGCAGGGACCGGTCAGATACGCAGTATTTT
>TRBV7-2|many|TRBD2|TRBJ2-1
CASSISSGGYNEQFF
TGTGCCAGCAGCATTAGCTCGGGGGGATACAATGAGCAGTTCTTC
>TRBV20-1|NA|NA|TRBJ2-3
CSARHGGGTDTQYF
TGCAGTGCTCGTCACGGGGGCGGCACAGATACGCAGTATTTT
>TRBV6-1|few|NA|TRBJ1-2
CASSVDREYGYTF
TGTGCCAGCAGTGTGGACAGAGAGTATGGCTACACCTTC
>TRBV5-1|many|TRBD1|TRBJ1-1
CASSLADRVGTEAFF
TGCGCCAGCAGCTTGGCCGACAGGGTTGGCACTGAAGCTTTCTTT
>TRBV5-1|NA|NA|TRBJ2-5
CASSETTGRIETQYF
TGCGCCAGCAGCGAGACCACAGGTCGTATAGAGACCCAGTACTTC
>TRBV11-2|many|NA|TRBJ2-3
CASSWQGGAARTDTQYF
TGTGCCAGCAGCTGGCAAGGCGGAGCGGCTCGGACAGATACGCAGTATTTT
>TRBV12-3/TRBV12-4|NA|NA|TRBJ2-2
CASSQHPGELFF
TGTGCCAGCAGTCAACACCCCGGGGAGCTGTTTTTT
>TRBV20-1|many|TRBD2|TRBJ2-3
CSASTSGGADTQYF
TGCAGTGCTAGCACTAGCGGGGGGGCGGATACGCAGTATTTT
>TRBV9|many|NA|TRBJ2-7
CASSARDGFYEQYF
TGTGCCAGCAGCGCGAGGGACGGATTCTACGAGCAGTACTTC
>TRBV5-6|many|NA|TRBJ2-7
CASSLAGIPYEQYF
TGTGCCAGCAGCTTGGCAGGGATCCCCTACGAGCAGTACTTC
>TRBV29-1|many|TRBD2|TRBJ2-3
CSVARGQRGGPADTQYF
TGCAGCGTTGCCCGTGGTCAGCGGGGGGGCCCAGCAGATACGCAGTATTTT
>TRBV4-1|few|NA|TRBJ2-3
CASSQERGQYF
TGCGCCAGCAGCCAAGAGCGGGGGCAGTATTTT
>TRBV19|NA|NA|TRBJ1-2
CASSRTSGYGYTF
TGTGCCAGTAGTAGGACATCGGGCTATGGCTACACCTTC
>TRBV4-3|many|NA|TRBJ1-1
CASSQDRVNAEAFF
TGCGCCAGCAGCCAAGACAGGGTGAACGCTGAAGCTTTCTTT
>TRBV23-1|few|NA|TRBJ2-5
CASSTSETIQETQYF
TGCGCCAGCAGTACTTCCGAAACAATCCAAGAGACCCAGTACTTC
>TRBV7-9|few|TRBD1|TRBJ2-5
CASSAGTGSETQYF
TGTGCCAGCAGCGCCGGGACAGGATCAGAGACCCAGTACTTC
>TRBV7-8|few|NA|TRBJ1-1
CASSLMMDTEAFF
TGTGCCAGCAGCTTAATGATGGACACTGAAGCTTTCTTT